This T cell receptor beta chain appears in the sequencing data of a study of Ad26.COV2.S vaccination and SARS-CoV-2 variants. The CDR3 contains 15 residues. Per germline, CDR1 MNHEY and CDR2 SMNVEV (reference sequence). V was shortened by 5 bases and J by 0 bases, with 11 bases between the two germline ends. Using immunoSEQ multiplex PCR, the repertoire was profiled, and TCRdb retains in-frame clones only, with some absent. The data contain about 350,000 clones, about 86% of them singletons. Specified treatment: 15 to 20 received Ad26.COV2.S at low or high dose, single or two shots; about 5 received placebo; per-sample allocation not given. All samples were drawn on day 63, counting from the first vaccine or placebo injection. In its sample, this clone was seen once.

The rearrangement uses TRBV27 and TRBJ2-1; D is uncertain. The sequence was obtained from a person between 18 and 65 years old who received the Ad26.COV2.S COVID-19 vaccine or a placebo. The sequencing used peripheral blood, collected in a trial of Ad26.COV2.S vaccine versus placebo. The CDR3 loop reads CASSPDQSSYNEQFF. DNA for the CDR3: TGTGCCAGCAGTCCTGACCAGAGCTCCTACAATGAGCAGTTCTTC.